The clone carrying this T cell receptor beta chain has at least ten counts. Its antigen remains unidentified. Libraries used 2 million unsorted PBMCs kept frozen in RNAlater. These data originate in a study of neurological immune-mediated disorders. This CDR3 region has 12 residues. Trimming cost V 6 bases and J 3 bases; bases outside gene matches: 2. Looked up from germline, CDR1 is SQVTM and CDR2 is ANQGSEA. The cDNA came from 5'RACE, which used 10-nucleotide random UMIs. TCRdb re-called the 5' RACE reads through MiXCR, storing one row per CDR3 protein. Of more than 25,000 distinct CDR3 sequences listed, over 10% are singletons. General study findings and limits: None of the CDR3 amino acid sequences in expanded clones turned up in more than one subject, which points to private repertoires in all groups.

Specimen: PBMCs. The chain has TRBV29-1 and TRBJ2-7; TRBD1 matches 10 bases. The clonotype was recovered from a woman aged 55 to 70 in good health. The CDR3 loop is CSVRDRGYEQYF. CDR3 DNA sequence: TGCAGCGTCCGGGACAGGGGCTACGAGCAGTACTTC.